The 12 T cell receptor beta chains below all came from one sample that was sequenced in a study of T cells in localized non-small cell lung cancer. Clones were read by immunoSEQ multiplex PCR, and TCRdb kept only the in-frame ones, dropping some. In the table there are under 2,000 clones, approximately 15% of which are singletons. The source material was normal lung tissue next to the tumor, sampled before any cancer treatment. The receptors here all came from an older male donor with stage III squamous cell lung carcinoma.

This clone was counted between two and nine times. The chain employs TRBV9 and TRBJ1-6, with 12 bases fitting TRBD1. Germline V gives CDR1 SGDLS, CDR2 YYNGEE. The CDR3 covers 16 residues. Losses at the gene ends were 4 bases for V and 7 bases for J; bases not matched to a gene: 6. This chain's CDR3 is CASSSGTGGMNSPLHF. CDR3 sequence (DNA): TGTGCCAGCAGCTCCGGGACAGGGGGCATGAATTCACCCCTCCACTTT.

This clone has only a few counts. This rearrangement joins TRBV9 to TRBJ1-5; the match to TRBD1 covers 10 bases. This CDR3 has 15 residues. Germline V gives CDR1 SGDLS, CDR2 YYNGEE. With V trimmed by 4 bases and J by 5 bases, 6 bases remained unmatched. The CDR3 loop is CASSLAGTGDQPQHF. The CDR3 nucleotides read TGTGCCAGCAGCTTAGCCGGGACAGGGGATCAGCCCCAGCATTTT.

This clone has ten or more counts. The chain carries TRBV7-2 and TRBJ2-7, with D possibly being TRBD1 (5 bases). CDR1 is SGHTA, CDR2 FQGNSA, per germline. The V end was cut by 2 bases, the J end by 3 bases, with 8 bases between. This CDR3 comprises 13 residues. This CDR3 reads CASSLPGIYEQYF. Here the CDR3 DNA reads TGTGCCAGCAGCTTACCAGGGATCTACGAGCAGTACTTC. The entire variable domain, with the rest obtained from reference TRBV7-2 and TRBJ2-7, is as follows: GAGVSQSPSNKVTEKGKDVELRCDPISGHTALYWYRQSLGQGLEFLIYFQGNSAPDKSGLPSDRFSAERTGGSVSTLTIQRTQQEDSAVYLCASSLPGIYEQYFGPGTRLTVT.

A few counts support this clone. This chain connects TRBV11-3 to TRBJ2-3; D gene unclear. CDR1 and CDR2 from the germline V gene are SGHNT and YENEEA. V was trimmed by 5 bases and J by 5 bases, leaving 14 bases between them. CDR3 length: 14 residues. The CDR3 region is CASSQSEAGDTQYF. In DNA form, the CDR3 reads TGTGCCAGCAGCCAGAGCGAGGCAGGAGATACGCAGTATTTT. Variable domain in full (rest from reference TRBV11-3 and TRBJ2-3): EAGVVQSPRYKIIEKKQPVAFWCNPISGHNTLYWYLQNLGQGPELLIRYENEEAVDDSQLPKDRFSAERLKGVDSTLKIQPAELGDSAVYLCASSQSEAGDTQYFGPGTRLTVL.

This clone was seen more than once but under ten times. CDR3 sequence reads: CASSLIYGGEKLFF. The CDR3 nucleotides read TGTGCCAGCAGCTTAATCTACGGGGGTGAAAAACTGTTTTTT. V gene TRBV11-3 combines with J gene TRBJ1-4, with a tentative D call TRBD1 (5 bases). The ends were cut back, 2 bases at V and 7 bases at J, with 11 bases in the middle. The germline gives CDR1 SGHNT, CDR2 YENEEA. The CDR3 sequence is 14 residues long.

By share, this clone counts as medium-sized. This CDR3 reads CASSPGPSPPQPQHF. CDR3 DNA: TGTGCCAGCAGTCCGGGACCATCTCCCCCTCAGCCCCAGCATTTT. The rearrangement uses TRBV28 and TRBJ1-5; possibly TRBD1 for D (5 bases). The germline gives CDR1 MDHEN, CDR2 SYDVKM. Trimming took 5 bases from V and 6 from J, leaving 17 bases between them. The CDR3 spans 15 residues. Filled out from reference TRBV28 and TRBJ1-5, the complete variable domain reads DVKVTQSSRYLVKRTGEKVFLECVQDMDHENMFWYRQDPGLGLRLIYFSYDVKMKEKGDIPEGYSVSREKKERFSLILESASTNQTSMYLCASSPGPSPPQPQHFGDGTRLSIL.

This clone has a handful of counts. This chain connects TRBV6-8 to TRBJ1-1; 7 positions match TRBD1. Trimming at V came to 5 bases and at J to 8 bases, leaving 11 bases not matched to a gene. Germline V gives CDR1 MNHGY, CDR2 SAAAGT. The CDR3 sequence is 14 residues long. The CDR3 loop reads CASSGLIGDREAFF. The CDR3, as DNA: TGTGCCAGCAGTGGATTAATTGGGGACAGAGAAGCTTTCTTT.

This clone was seen a handful of times. The J gene is TRBJ1-1, the V gene TRBV19; D not certain. CDR1 LNHDA and CDR2 SQIVND come from the germline V gene (reference sequence). The germline V and J ends were trimmed by 5 bases and 7 bases, with 11 bases remaining between them. CDR3 length equals 12 residues. The CDR3 region has the DNA TGTGCCAGTAGTGGGCGGGGTTATGAAGCTTTCTTT. Protein: CASSGRGYEAFF.

The gene calls are TRBV11-3 and TRBJ2-3; D possibly corresponds to TRBD2 (7 bases). V lost 5 bases to trimming and J lost 0 bases, with 18 bases between them. Germline V gene sequence: CDR1 SGHNT, CDR2 YENEEA. This CDR3 comprises 17 residues. The CDR3 sequence: CASSLGGPGGSTDTQYF. The CDR3 DNA is TGTGCCAGCAGCCTGGGAGGGCCGGGGGGCAGCACAGATACGCAGTATTTT.

V and J are TRBV23-1 and TRBJ2-1; TRBD2 aligns across 9 bases. TRBV23-1 qualifies as an ORF whose function is uncertain. This CDR3 spans 14 amino acids. V trimming: 6 bases; J trimming: 5 bases; junction bases outside the gene matches: 5. The CDR3 loop is CASSSAGGNNEQFF. CDR3 coding DNA: TGCGCCAGCAGCTCGGCGGGGGGGAACAATGAGCAGTTCTTC.

For the CDR3, the DNA is TGCGCCAGCAGCAGCGCCGGGACCCCGGACACTGAAGCTTTCTTT. Its translation is CASSSAGTPDTEAFF. The chain has TRBV5-1 and TRBJ1-1; TRBD1 is a possible D gene (5 bases). V was clipped by 4 bases and J by 3 bases, with 16 bases between them. Germline V gene data show CDR1 as SGHRS and CDR2 as YFSETQ. The CDR3 loop spans 15 amino acids. Supplemented by reference TRBV5-1 and TRBJ1-1, the full variable domain reads KAGVTQTPRYLIKTRGQQVTLSCSPISGHRSVSWYQQTPGQGLQFLFEYFSETQRNKGNFPGRFSGRQFSNSRSEMNVSTLELGDSALYLCASSSAGTPDTEAFFGQGTRLTVV.

This clone was found many times. The chain joins TRBV6-8 to TRBJ2-1; 13 nucleotides match TRBD2. The CDR3 loop spans 16 amino acids. The J segment lost 7 bases and the V segment lost 5 bases, leaving 8 bases of the junction unmatched. In germline, CDR1 is MNHGY, CDR2 SAAAGT. CDR3 nucleotide sequence: TGTGCCAGCAGTGTTGAAGGACTAGCGGGGGTAAATGAGCAGTTCTTC. This sequence encodes CASSVEGLAGVNEQFF.